One and the same sample provided the 29 T cell receptor beta chains below, sequenced in a study of OX40 agonist ivuxolimab in advanced cancers. Libraries were prepared by immunoSEQ multiplex PCR; TCRdb keeps only in-frame clonotypes and omits some of them. This table holds around 50,000 clones, more than 85% found once. This sample comprised CD4+ or CD8+ T cells sorted from blood, obtained in a trial of the OX40 agonist ivuxolimab. These receptors all stem from an adult with an advanced solid tumor such as melanoma, head and neck, liver or kidney cancer.

The gene calls are TRBV10-3 and TRBJ2-3; TRBD2 matches at 15 bases. Unmatched junction bases numbered 9, after V lost 5 bases and J lost 0 bases. The CDR3 has 19 residues. Germline lookup yields CDR1 ENHRY and CDR2 SYGVKD. In nucleotides, the CDR3 is TGTGCCATCAGTAGACCCAGGGGGACTAGCGGGAGGAGCACAGATACGCAGTATTTT. This encodes CAISRPRGTSGRSTDTQYF.

This clone was seen just once. This rearrangement joins TRBV6-1 to TRBJ2-1, with D hard to call. Looked up from germline, CDR1 is MNHNS and CDR2 is SASEGT. CDR3 length: 14 amino acids. The V end lost 7 bases, the J end lost 8 bases, and 18 bases lay between the germline ends. CDR3 nucleotide sequence: TGTGCCAGCACAATTGTGGGTACACTGGATGAGCAGTTCTTC. Translated: CASTIVGTLDEQFF.

This chain connects TRBV2 to TRBJ1-1; possibly TRBD1 for D (6 bases). This CDR3 comprises 14 residues. Germline V gives CDR1 SNHLY, CDR2 FYNNEI. V lost 3 bases to trimming and J lost 1 base, with 9 bases between them. CDR3 nucleotide sequence: TGTGCCAGCAGTGAGGGGACACGGAACACTGAAGCTTTCTTT. Its protein product is CASSEGTRNTEAFF.

The genes are TRBV7-6 and TRBJ2-3; 9 bases line up with TRBD2. This CDR3 contains 15 residues. The germline CDR1 and CDR2 sequences are SGHVS and FNYEAQ. V shed 2 bases and J 4 bases; nucleotides not matched to a gene: 4. The CDR3 DNA reads as TGTGCCAGCAGCTTAAAGGTAGCGGGAGCAGATACGCAGTATTTT. This gives the protein CASSLKVAGADTQYF.

The chain uses TRBV7-2 and TRBJ2-3, with 8 positions matching TRBD2. CDR3 length: 17 amino acids. Germline V gene sequence: CDR1 SGHTA, CDR2 FQGNSA. After removal of 3 bases from V and 1 base from J, the junction contained 9 bases not matched to a gene. The CDR3 here is CASSFRRASGRTDTQYF. The CDR3 bases are TGTGCCAGCAGCTTTCGTCGGGCTAGCGGGCGCACAGATACGCAGTATTTT.

V gene TRBV5-8 combines with J gene TRBJ1-5; the D gene is possibly TRBD1 (5 bases). Germline V lookup: CDR1 SGHTS, CDR2 YDEGEE. The V end lost 5 bases, the J end lost 5 bases, and 20 bases lay between the germline ends. The CDR3 runs to 16 residues. Here the CDR3 reads CASSPHQGVVDQPQHF. DNA of the CDR3: TGTGCCAGCAGTCCCCATCAGGGCGTCGTGGATCAGCCCCAGCATTTT.

The V gene is TRBV27, the J gene TRBJ2-7, with D tentatively TRBD1 or TRBD2 (5 bases each). The CDR3 runs to 15 residues. V lost 6 bases to trimming and J lost 2 bases, with 17 bases between them. Germline CDR1 reads MNHEY; CDR2 reads SMNVEV (reference sequence). DNA of the CDR3: TGTGCCAGCAGCCCATCCGGGACGGGCCCCTACGAGCAGTACTTC. This gives the protein CASSPSGTGPYEQYF.

This clone came up a few times. The chain carries TRBV4-1 and TRBJ1-2; D is perhaps TRBD1 (5 bases). V was pared by 0 bases and J by 5 bases, with 10 bases between. Per germline, CDR1 MGHRA and CDR2 YSYEKL. The CDR3 covers 14 residues. CDR3 coding DNA: TGCGCCAGCAGCCAAGAGAGGGAGGGGTATGGCTACACCTTC. Encoded protein: CASSQEREGYGYTF.

The chain employs TRBV6-6 and TRBJ2-7; the match to TRBD2 covers 7 bases. Germline V CDR1 and CDR2: MNHNY, SVGAGI (reference sequence). With V trimmed by 2 bases and J by 5 bases, 12 bases remained unmatched. The CDR3 loop spans 16 amino acids. CDR3 sequence: CASSYGESGGSHEQYF. The CDR3 nucleotides read TGTGCCAGCAGTTACGGGGAGTCGGGGGGTTCTCACGAGCAGTACTTC.

This chain uses TRBV6-5 with TRBJ1-2; 7 bases are a match to TRBD1. This CDR3 is built from 13 residues. With V trimmed by 10 bases and J by 5 bases, 10 bases remained unmatched. Looked up from germline, CDR1 is MNHEY and CDR2 is SVGAGI. Here the CDR3 reads CAISRQGRYGYTF. For the CDR3, the DNA is TGTGCCATCAGCCGACAGGGAAGGTATGGCTACACCTTC.

This sequence joins TRBV4-1 and TRBJ1-2, with 8 bases that match TRBD1. The germline gives CDR1 MGHRA, CDR2 YSYEKL. Trimming took 5 bases from V and 6 from J; bases not matched to a gene: 17. The CDR3 runs to 17 residues. CDR3 region: CASSSLVSSRGPHGYTF. CDR3 bases: TGCGCCAGCAGCTCGTTAGTGAGTAGCAGGGGGCCTCATGGCTACACCTTC.

The chain uses TRBV9 and TRBJ2-7; 7 bases are shared with TRBD2. The length of the CDR3 is 16 residues. J was trimmed by 4 bases and V by 4 bases; bases with no gene match: 14. CDR1 is SGDLS, CDR2 YYNGEE, per germline. CDR3 nucleotide sequence: TGTGCCAGCAGCCCCTCTGGGGTGGGCGGGAGTTACGAGCAGTACTTC. Translated: CASSPSGVGGSYEQYF.

The chain combines TRBV19 with TRBJ1-5, with 7 bases lining up with TRBD1. CDR3 length: 16 residues. The V gene's germline CDR1 is LNHDA and CDR2 SQIVND (reference sequence). The V segment lost 6 bases and the J segment 0 bases; nucleotides outside the gene matches: 8. The chain's CDR3 is CASRTQGFYSNQPQHF. CDR3 nucleotide sequence: TGTGCCAGTAGGACACAGGGGTTTTATAGCAATCAGCCCCAGCATTTT.

V usage is TRBV4-1 and J usage is TRBJ1-3; 9 bases line up with TRBD1. Trimming removed 2 bases from V and 13 bases from J; junction bases left unmatched: 9. CDR1 and CDR2 from the germline V gene are MGHRA and YSYEKL. The CDR3 spans 14 residues. CDR3 DNA: TGCGCCAGCAGCCAACCCCGGGACAGGGCCTCGATATATTTT. This codes for CASSQPRDRASIYF.

Notes on this clone: This same CDR3 is encoded by further DNA sequences in the sample. The CDR3 nucleotides read TGCAGCGTTACCGGGACAGGGCGTTGGAGTTTGGCCAAAAACATTCAGTACTTC. It codes for CSVTGTGRWSLAKNIQYF. The V gene is TRBV29-1, the J gene TRBJ2-4; 9 bases are a match to TRBD1. The CDR3 consists of 18 residues. V lost 5 bases, J lost 1 base, and 15 bases stayed unmatched. Germline CDR1 reads SQVTM; CDR2 reads ANQGSEA.

This CDR3 reads CASSRPGQGYQETQYF. CDR3 coding DNA: TGTGCCAGCAGTCGGCCGGGACAGGGTTACCAAGAGACCCAGTACTTC. The V and J genes are TRBV28 and TRBJ2-5; the match to TRBD1 covers 9 bases. The CDR3 runs 16 residues. Trimming at V came to 5 bases and at J to 0 bases, leaving 7 bases not matched to a gene. Germline loops: CDR1 MDHEN, CDR2 SYDVKM.

This rearrangement joins TRBV23-1 to TRBJ2-3; D is possibly TRBD1 or TRBD2 (5 bases each). TRBV23-1 is assigned to the ORF class and has an uncertain function. This CDR3 has 17 amino acids. The V end was cut by 4 bases, the J end by 6 bases, with 23 bases between. CDR3 DNA sequence: TGCGCCAGCAGTCGGACCCACAGGCAGAGGGCCCCGGATACGCAGTATTTT. Its translation: CASSRTHRQRAPDTQYF.

The CDR3 bases are TGCGCCAGCAGCCGGGACAACCCAAAAGAGACCCAGTACTTC. It is translated as CASSRDNPKETQYF. The chain is built from TRBV10-2 and TRBJ2-5, with a tentative D call TRBD1 (6 bases). There are 14 residues in the CDR3. Germline assignment: CDR1 WSHSY and CDR2 SAAADI. Trimming stripped 6 bases from V and 3 bases from J, with 14 bases between.

The V call is TRBV5-1, the J call TRBJ1-4; perhaps TRBD1 as D (5 bases). CDR1 SGHRS and CDR2 YFSETQ come from the germline V gene. Trimming left V 4 bases short and J 7 bases short, with 17 bases between. CDR3 length equals 15 residues. The DNA of the CDR3 is TGCGCCAGCAGCCGGTTCGGCGGGGGTGGTGAAAAACTGTTTTTT. Its protein is CASSRFGGGGEKLFF.

The J gene is TRBJ2-5, the V gene TRBV7-2; no clear D. CDR1 and CDR2 (germline): SGHTA, FQGNSA. The CDR3 loop spans 14 amino acids. V lost 5 bases and J lost 4, with 14 bases in between. The CDR3, as DNA: TGTGCCAGCAGCCCTCTAGGCGTTGGAGAGACCCAGTACTTC. Translating gives CASSPLGVGETQYF.

This chain uses TRBV19 with TRBJ1-2; 9 bases agree with TRBD1. Losses at the gene ends were 6 bases for V and 7 bases for J; bases not matched to a gene: 6. The CDR3 sequence is 13 residues long. Per germline, CDR1 LNHDA and CDR2 SQIVND (reference sequence). The DNA for the CDR3 is TGTGCCAGTAGGGTACAGGGGGCTAGTGGCTACACCTTC. Translation gives CASRVQGASGYTF.

This clone was counted once. The chain carries TRBV19 and TRBJ2-5, with D possibly being TRBD1 or TRBD2 (6 bases each). The end of the DNA fits TRBJ2-7 better, so the J call may be wrong. Per the germline V gene, CDR1 is LNHDA and CDR2 is SQIVND (reference sequence). The CDR3 sequence is 15 residues long. The CDR3 DNA is TGTGCCAGTACCCCGGGACGGGGGCCTTACTACGAGCAGTACTTC. It is translated as CASTPGRGPYYEQYF.

This clone occurred once. This sequence joins TRBV5-1 and TRBJ1-2; TRBD1 might be the D (6 bases). Germline V gene data show CDR1 as SGHRS and CDR2 as YFSETQ. Trimming removed 4 bases from V and 4 bases from J, with 11 bases in between. The CDR3 extends over 13 amino acids. CDR3 nucleotides: TGCGCCAGCAGCGCCGGACAGCTCTATGGCTACACCTTC. This encodes CASSAGQLYGYTF.

The chain is built from TRBV28 and TRBJ1-2, with D uncertain. With 7 bases removed from V and 4 bases from J, the gap between germline ends came to 19 bases. CDR1 is MDHEN, CDR2 SYDVKM, per germline. CDR3 length: 15 residues. The CDR3, as DNA: TGTGCCAGCATCCCACCTGGGGAGTGGGGCTATGGCTACACCTTC. Protein sequence: CASIPPGEWGYGYTF.

J is TRBJ2-1 and V is TRBV19, with a tentative D call TRBD2 (6 bases). Trimming shortened V by 5 bases and J by 2 bases, and 16 bases separated the two germline ends. This CDR3 is 16 amino acids long. Germline-derived CDR1 and CDR2 are LNHDA and SQIVND (reference sequence). The CDR3 spells CASSPRVAVAYNEQFF. For the CDR3, the DNA is TGTGCCAGTAGTCCGAGGGTAGCGGTGGCCTACAATGAGCAGTTCTTC.

This clone was detected a few times. This chain connects TRBV6-6 to TRBJ1-2; TRBD1 might be the D (5 bases). Trimming took 6 bases from V and 8 from J, leaving 16 bases between them. CDR3 length: 13 amino acids. Germline V gene lookup returns CDR1 MNHNY and CDR2 SVGAGI (reference sequence). CDR3 DNA sequence: TGTGCCAGCAGGCCCGGGGCGAGGAGCGGCTACACCTTC. It codes for CASRPGARSGYTF.

This rearrangement joins TRBV6-4 to TRBJ1-5; D is possibly TRBD1 (5 bases). Trimming shortened V by 7 bases and J by 2 bases, and 21 bases separated the two germline ends. CDR3 size: 17 residues. Germline V gives CDR1 MRHNA, CDR2 SNTAGT. CDR3 in DNA: TGTGCCAGCAATATCTACGGGACTCCGGGGGGCAATCAGCCCCAGCATTTT. Encoded protein: CASNIYGTPGGNQPQHF.

The chain combines TRBV18 with TRBJ2-1; 13 bases align to TRBD2. The germline V gene encodes CDR1 KGHSH and CDR2 LQKENI. Trimming removed 7 bases from V and 2 bases from J; junction bases left unmatched: 5. This CDR3 is built from 16 residues. CDR3: CASLGLAGPTYNEQFF. The CDR3 bases are TGTGCCAGCTTGGGACTAGCGGGACCAACCTACAATGAGCAGTTCTTC.

This clone has just a few counts. Other DNA sequences in this sample translate to the same CDR3. V and J are TRBV7-9 and TRBJ1-1; 8 bases align to TRBD1. Germline CDR1 and CDR2: SEHNR and FQNEAQ (reference sequence). The CDR3 contains 13 residues. With 2 bases clipped from V and 4 bases from J, the junction kept 0 bases outside the gene matches. The CDR3 bases are TGTGCCAGCAGCTTAACAGGGGGCACTGAAGCTTTCTTT. Protein sequence: CASSLTGGTEAFF.